This T cell receptor beta chain emerged from a study of T-cell memory formation after mild COVID-19. Looking at the study overall: For the most part, TCR clusters were specific to one donor. Overall study results and limits: The SARS-CoV-2 specificity of second-wave clones reaching peak at day 37 remained unverified. Researchers report contracting CD4+ clones mostly in CM and EM, with CD8+ clones in EMRA.

Remarks on this clonotype: Its target is not known.

TCRdb reprocessed the 5' RACE reads with MiXCR, giving one entry per CDR3 protein. The sample includes 260,000 or so distinct CDR3 sequences, 16% of them seen just once. In germline, CDR1 is SGHAT, CDR2 FQNNGV. CDR3 length: 12 amino acids. V lost 5 bases and J lost 5, with 8 bases in between. Sequenced input: PBMCs or a T cell subset sorted from them (not recorded which). This sequence was found in a man younger than 30 who had mild COVID-19 (a few samples of this study predate the infection). Cell type and time point are not known. J is TRBJ2-3 and V is TRBV11-2; D is ambiguous. The CDR3 sequence: CASSGLRDTQYF. The CDR3 DNA reads TGTGCCAGCAGCGGCCTGAGAGATACGCAGTATTTT.